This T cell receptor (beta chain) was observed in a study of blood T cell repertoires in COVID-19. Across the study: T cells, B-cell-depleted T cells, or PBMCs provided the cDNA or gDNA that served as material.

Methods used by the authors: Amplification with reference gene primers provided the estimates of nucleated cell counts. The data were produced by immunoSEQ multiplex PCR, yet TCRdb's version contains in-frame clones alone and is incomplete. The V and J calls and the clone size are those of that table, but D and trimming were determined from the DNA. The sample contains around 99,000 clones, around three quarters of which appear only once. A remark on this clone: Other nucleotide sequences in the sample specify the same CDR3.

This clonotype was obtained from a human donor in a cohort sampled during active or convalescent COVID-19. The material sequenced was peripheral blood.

CDR3: CASSLNTEAFF. The CDR3 DNA is TGTGCCAGCTCCCTCAACACTGAAGCTTTCTTT. The chain links TRBV18 to TRBJ1-1; D uncertain. V lost 6 bases to trimming and J lost 2 bases, with 4 bases between them. This CDR3 spans 11 amino acids. The germline CDR1 and CDR2 sequences are KGHSH and LQKENI. Full variable domain (outside the CDR3, taken from reference TRBV18 and TRBJ1-1): NAGVMQNPRHLVRRRGQEARLRCSPMKGHSHVYWYRQLPEEGLKFMVYLQKENIIDESGMPKERFSAEFPKEGPSILRIQQVVRGDSAAYFCASSLNTEAFFGQGTRLTVV.